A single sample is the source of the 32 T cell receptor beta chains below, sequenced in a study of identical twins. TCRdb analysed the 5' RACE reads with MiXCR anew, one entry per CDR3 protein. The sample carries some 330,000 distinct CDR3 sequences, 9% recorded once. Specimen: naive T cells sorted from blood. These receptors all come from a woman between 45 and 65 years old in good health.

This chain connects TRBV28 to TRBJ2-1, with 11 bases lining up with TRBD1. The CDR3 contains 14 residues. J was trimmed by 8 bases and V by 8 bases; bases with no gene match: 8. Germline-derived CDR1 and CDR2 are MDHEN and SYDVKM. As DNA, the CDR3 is TGTGCCAGCTCCGGGACAGGGGGTACCCATGAGCAGTTCTTC. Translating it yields CASSGTGGTHEQFF.

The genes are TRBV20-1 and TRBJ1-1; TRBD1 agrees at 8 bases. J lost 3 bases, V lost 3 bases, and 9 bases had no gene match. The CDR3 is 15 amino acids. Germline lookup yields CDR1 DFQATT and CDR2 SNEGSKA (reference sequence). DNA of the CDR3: TGCAGTGCTAGGGAGCAAACAGGGGGTTACACTGAAGCTTTCTTT. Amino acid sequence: CSAREQTGGYTEAFF.

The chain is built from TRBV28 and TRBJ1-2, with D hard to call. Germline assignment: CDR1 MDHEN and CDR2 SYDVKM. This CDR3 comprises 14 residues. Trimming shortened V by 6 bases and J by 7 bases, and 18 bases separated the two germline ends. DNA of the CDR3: TGTGCCAGCAGCTCCCGGGTGGTCTCGGGTGGCTACACCTTC. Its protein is CASSSRVVSGGYTF.

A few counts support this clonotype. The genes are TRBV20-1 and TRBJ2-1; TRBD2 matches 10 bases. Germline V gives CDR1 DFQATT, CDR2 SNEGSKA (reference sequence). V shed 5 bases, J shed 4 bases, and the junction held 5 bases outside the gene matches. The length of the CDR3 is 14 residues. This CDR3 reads CSAAGTSVYNEQFF. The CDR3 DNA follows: TGCAGTGCTGCTGGGACTAGCGTATACAATGAGCAGTTCTTC.

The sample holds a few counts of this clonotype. Here the CDR3 reads CASSFAGTGLGGYTF. CDR3 DNA sequence: TGTGCCAGCAGCTTCGCCGGGACAGGATTGGGCGGCTACACCTTC. The chain couples TRBV7-9 to TRBJ1-2, with 8 bases aligning to TRBD1. Trimming at V came to 3 bases and at J to 8 bases, leaving 11 bases not matched to a gene. The V gene's germline CDR1 is SEHNR and CDR2 FQNEAQ (reference sequence). The CDR3 has 15 amino acids.

CDR3 residues: CASPRSPLAGKGTDTQYF. The CDR3 DNA reads TGTGCCAGCCCTCGAAGCCCCTTAGCGGGAAAAGGCACAGATACGCAGTATTTT. The rearrangement links TRBV6-6 to TRBJ2-3, with 8 bases matching TRBD2. Germline lookup yields CDR1 MNHNY and CDR2 SVGAGI (reference sequence). The ends lost 8 bases at V and 1 base at J; junction bases unmatched: 17. The CDR3 is 18 amino acids.

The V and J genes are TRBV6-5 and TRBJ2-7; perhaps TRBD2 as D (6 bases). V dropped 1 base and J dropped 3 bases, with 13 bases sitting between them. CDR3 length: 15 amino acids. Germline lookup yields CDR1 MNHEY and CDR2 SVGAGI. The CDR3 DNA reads TGTGCCAGCAGTTACTTGTGGACGGGAGTCTACGAGCAGTACTTC. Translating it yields CASSYLWTGVYEQYF.

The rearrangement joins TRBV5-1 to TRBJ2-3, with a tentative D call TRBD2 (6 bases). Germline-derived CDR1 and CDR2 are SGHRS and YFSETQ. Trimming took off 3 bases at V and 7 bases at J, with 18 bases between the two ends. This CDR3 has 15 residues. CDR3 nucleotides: TGCGCCAGCAGCTCAACGGGACTCGGGTTTCATACGCAGTATTTT. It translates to CASSSTGLGFHTQYF.

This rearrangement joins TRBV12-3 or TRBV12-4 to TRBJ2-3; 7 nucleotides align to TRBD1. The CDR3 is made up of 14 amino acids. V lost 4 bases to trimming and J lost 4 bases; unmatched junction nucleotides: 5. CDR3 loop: CASSSRQGPDTQYF. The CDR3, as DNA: TGTGCCAGCAGTTCACGACAGGGCCCAGATACGCAGTATTTT.

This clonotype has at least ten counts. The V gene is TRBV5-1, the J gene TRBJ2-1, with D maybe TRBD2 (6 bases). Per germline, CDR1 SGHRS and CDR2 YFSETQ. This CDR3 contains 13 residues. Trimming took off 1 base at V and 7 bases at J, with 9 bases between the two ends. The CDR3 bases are TGCGCCAGCAGCTTGAGGGACTTAAATGAGCAGTTCTTC. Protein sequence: CASSLRDLNEQFF.

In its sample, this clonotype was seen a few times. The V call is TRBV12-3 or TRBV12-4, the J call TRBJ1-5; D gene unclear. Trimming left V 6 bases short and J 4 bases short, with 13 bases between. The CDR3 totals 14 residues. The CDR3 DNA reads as TGTGCCAGCAGAAAAAATGGGGAGAATCAGCCCCAGCATTTT. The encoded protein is CASRKNGENQPQHF.

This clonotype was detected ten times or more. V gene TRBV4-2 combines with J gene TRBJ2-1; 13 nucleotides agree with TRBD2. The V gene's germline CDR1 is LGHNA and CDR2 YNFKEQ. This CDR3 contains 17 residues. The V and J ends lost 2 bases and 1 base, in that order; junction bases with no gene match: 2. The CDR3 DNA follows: TGTGCCAGCAGCCAACGGACTAGCGGGAGTTCCTACAATGAGCAGTTCTTC. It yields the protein CASSQRTSGSSYNEQFF.

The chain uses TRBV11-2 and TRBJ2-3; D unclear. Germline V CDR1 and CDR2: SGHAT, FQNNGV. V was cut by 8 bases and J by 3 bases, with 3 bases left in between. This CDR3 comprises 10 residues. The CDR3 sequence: CASQTDTQYF. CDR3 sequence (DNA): TGTGCCAGCCAAACAGATACGCAGTATTTT.

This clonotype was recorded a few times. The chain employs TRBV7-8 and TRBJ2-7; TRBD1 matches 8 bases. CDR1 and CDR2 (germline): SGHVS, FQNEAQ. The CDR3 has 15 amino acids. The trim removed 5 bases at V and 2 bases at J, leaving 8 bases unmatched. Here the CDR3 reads CASSRGAGGPYEQYV. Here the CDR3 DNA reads TGTGCCAGCAGCCGAGGGGCAGGGGGCCCCTACGAGCAGTACGTC.

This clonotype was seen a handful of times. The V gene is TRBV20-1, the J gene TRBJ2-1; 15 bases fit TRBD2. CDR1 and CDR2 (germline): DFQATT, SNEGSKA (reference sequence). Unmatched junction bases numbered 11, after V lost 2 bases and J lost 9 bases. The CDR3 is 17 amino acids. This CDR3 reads CSARPTWGLAGGTEQFF. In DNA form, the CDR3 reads TGCAGTGCTAGACCGACGTGGGGACTAGCGGGAGGAACTGAGCAGTTCTTC.

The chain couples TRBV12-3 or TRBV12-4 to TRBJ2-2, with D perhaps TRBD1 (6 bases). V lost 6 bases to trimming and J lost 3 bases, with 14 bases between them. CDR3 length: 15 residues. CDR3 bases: TGTGCCAGCAGGGCCCGGACAGACCACACCGGGGAGCTGTTTTTT. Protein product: CASRARTDHTGELFF.

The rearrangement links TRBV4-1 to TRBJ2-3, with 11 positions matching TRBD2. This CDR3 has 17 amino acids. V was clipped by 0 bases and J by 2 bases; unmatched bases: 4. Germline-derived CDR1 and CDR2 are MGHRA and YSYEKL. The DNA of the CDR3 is TGCGCCAGCAGCCAAGATGGGACTAGCGGCATCACAGATACGCAGTATTTT. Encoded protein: CASSQDGTSGITDTQYF.

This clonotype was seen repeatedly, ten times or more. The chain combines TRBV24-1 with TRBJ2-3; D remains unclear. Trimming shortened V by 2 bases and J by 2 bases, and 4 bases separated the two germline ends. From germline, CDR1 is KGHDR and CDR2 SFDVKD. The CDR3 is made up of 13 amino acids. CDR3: CATSDSITDTQYF. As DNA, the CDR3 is TGTGCCACCAGTGATTCAATCACAGATACGCAGTATTTT.

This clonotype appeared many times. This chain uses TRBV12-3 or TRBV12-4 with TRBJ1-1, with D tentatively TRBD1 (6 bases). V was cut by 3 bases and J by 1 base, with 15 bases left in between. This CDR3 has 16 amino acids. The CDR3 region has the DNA TGTGCCAGCAGTTTTCGGGCCGGACAGCCGAACACTGAAGCTTTCTTT. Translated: CASSFRAGQPNTEAFF.

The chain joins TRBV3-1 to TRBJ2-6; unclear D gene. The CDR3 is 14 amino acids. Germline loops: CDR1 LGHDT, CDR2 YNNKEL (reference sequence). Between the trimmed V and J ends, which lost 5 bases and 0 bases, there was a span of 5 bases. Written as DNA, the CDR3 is TGTGCCAGCAGCGTAATCTCTGGGGCCAACGTCCTGACTTTC. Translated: CASSVISGANVLTF.

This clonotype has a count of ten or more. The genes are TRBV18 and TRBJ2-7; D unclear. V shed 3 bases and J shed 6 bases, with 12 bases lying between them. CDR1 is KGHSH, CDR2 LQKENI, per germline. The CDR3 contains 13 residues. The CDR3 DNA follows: TGTGCCAGCTCACCTTTACTTTACGTCGAGCAGTACTTC. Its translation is CASSPLLYVEQYF.

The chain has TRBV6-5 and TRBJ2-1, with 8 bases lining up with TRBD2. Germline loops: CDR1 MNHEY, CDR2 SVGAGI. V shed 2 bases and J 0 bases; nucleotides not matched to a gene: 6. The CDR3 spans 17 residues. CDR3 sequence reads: CASSYASGRSSYNEQFF. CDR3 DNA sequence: TGTGCCAGCAGTTACGCCAGCGGGAGAAGCTCCTACAATGAGCAGTTCTTC.

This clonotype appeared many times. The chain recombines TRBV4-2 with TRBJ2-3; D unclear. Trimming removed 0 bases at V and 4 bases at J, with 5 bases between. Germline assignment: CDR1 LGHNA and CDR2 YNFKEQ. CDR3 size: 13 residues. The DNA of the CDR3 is TGTGCCAGCAGCCAAGATCCCCCAGATACGCAGTATTTT. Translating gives CASSQDPPDTQYF.

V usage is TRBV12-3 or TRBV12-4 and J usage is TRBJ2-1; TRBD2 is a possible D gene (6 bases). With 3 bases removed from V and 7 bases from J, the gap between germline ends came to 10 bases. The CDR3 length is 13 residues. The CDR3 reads CASSLREANEQFF. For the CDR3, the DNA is TGTGCCAGCAGTTTGAGGGAGGCGAATGAGCAGTTCTTC.

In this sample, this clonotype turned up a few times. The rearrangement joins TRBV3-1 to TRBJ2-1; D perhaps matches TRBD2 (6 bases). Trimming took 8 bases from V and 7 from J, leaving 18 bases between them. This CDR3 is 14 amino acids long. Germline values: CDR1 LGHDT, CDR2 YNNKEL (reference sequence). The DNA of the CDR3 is TGTGCCAGCCGACTGGAGGGAGAGACGAATGAGCAGTTCTTC. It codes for CASRLEGETNEQFF.

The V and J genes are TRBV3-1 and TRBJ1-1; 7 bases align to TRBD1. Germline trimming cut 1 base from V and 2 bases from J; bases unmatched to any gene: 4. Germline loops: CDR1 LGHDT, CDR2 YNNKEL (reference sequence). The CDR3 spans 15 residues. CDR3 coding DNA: TGTGCCAGCAGCCAAGCCGGACAGGTCAACACTGAAGCTTTCTTT. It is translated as CASSQAGQVNTEAFF.

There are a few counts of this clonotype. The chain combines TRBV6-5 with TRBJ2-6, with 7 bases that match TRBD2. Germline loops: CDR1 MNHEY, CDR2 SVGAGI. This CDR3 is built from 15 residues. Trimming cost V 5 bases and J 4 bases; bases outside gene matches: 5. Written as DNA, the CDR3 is TGTGCCAGCAGTCCTCTAGCGGTGGGGGCCAACGTCCTGACTTTC. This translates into CASSPLAVGANVLTF.

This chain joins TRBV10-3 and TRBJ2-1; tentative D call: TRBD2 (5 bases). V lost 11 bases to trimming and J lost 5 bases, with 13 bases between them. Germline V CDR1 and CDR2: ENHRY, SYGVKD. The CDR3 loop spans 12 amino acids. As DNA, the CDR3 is TGTGCCTCCGCAGGAGGCGACAATGAGCAGTTCTTC. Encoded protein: CASAGGDNEQFF.

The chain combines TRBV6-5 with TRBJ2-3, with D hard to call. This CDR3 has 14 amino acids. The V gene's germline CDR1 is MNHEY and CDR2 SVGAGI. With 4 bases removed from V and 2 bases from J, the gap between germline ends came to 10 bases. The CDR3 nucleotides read TGTGCCAGCAGTTTCCAGGCGAACACAGATACGCAGTATTTT. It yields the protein CASSFQANTDTQYF.

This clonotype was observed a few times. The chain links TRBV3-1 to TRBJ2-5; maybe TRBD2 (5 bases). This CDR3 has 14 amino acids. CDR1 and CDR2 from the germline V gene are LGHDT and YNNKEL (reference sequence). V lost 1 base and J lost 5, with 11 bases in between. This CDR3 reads CASSQGRPMETQYF. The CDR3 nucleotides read TGTGCCAGCAGCCAAGGGAGGCCCATGGAGACCCAGTACTTC.

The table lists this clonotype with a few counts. The CDR3 protein is CASSPSSLDTQYF. CDR3 nucleotides: TGTGCCAGCTCACCTTCATCTTTGGATACGCAGTATTTT. The chain has TRBV18 and TRBJ2-3, with no clear D. This CDR3 has 13 residues. V lost 3 bases to trimming and J lost 6 bases, with 10 bases between them. Germline CDR1 and CDR2: KGHSH and LQKENI.

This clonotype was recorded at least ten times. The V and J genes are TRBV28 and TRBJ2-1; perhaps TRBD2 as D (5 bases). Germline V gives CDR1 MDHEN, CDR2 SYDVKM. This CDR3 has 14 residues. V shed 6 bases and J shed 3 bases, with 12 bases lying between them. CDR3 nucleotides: TGTGCCAGCAGCCAACCTGAGGGCTACAATGAGCAGTTCTTC. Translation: CASSQPEGYNEQFF.